The table lists the clone carrying this T cell receptor beta chain with a count of one. This CDR3 region has 17 residues. CDR1 and CDR2 (germline): MNHNS, SASEGT. Trimming stripped 2 bases from V and 7 bases from J, with 18 bases between. The data stem from a study of blood T cell repertoires in COVID-19. Clones were sequenced by immunoSEQ multiplex PCR, and TCRdb holds only the in-frame ones, with some missing. This sample has some 80,000 clones, with approximately 84% found just once. Sequencing input: peripheral blood. This TCR was sampled from a man in his sixties with active or convalescent COVID-19. J is TRBJ1-6 and V is TRBV6-1; D may be TRBD1 (5 bases). The CDR3 coding sequence is TGTGCCAGCAGTGAACTGGCGGGGCCCTTGGGCAATTCACCCCTCCACTTT. Encoded protein: CASSELAGPLGNSPLHF.